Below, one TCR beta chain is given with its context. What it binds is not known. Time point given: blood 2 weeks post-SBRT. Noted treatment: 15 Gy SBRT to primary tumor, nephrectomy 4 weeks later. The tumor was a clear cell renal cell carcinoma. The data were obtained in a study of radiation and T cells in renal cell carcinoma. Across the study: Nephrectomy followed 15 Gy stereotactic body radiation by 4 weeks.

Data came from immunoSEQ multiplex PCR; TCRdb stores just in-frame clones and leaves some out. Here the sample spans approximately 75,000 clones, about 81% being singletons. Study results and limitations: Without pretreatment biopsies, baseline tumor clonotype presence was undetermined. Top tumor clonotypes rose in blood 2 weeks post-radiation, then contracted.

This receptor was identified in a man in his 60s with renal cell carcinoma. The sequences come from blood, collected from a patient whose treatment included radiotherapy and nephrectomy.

CDR3 residues: CTSSEGGNTEAFF. CDR3 bases: TGCACCTCCTCTGAGGGGGGGAACACTGAAGCTTTCTTT. This sequence joins TRBV29-1 and TRBJ1-1, with D tentatively TRBD1 (6 bases). Germline V lookup: CDR1 SQVTM, CDR2 ANQGSEA. This CDR3 comprises 13 residues.